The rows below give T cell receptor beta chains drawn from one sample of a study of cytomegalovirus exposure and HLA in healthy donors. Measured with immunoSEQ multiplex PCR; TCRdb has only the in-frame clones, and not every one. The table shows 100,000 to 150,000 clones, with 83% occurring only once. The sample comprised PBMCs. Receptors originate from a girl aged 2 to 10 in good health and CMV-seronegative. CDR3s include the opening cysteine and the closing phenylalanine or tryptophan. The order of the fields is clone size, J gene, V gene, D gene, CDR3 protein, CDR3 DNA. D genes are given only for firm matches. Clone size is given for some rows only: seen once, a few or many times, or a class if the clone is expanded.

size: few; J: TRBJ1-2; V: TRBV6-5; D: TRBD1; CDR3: CASSSGQGEFSNF; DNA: TGTGCCAGCAGTTCTGGACAGGGGGAGTTTTCGAACTTC
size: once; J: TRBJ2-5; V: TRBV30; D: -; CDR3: CAWSVSVETQYF; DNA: TGTGCCTGGAGTGTATCAGTGGAGACCCAGTACTTC
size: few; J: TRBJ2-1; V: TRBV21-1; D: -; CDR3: CASSKGATNYNEQFF; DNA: TGTGCCAGCAGCAAAGGTGCGACTAACTACAATGAGCAGTTCTTC
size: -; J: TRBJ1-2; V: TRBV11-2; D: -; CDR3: CASSSPYTPPADGYTF; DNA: TGTGCCAGCAGCTCTCCCTACACCCCCCCTGCGGATGGCTACACCTTC
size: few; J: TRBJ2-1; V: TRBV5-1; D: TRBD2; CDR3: CASSLPGLDNEQFF; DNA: TGCGCCAGCAGCTTACCGGGACTAGACAATGAGCAGTTCTTC
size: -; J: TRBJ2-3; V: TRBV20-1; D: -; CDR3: CSASRRDTQYF; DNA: TGCAGTGCTAGTCGTCGAGATACGCAGTATTTT
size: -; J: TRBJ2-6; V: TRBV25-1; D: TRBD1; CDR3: CASSLRDRGSGANVLTF; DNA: TGTGCCAGCAGCCTCCGGGACAGGGGCTCCGGGGCCAACGTCCTGACTTTC
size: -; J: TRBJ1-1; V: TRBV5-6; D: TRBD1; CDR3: CASTLTGDTEAFF; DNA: TGTGCCAGCACCCTGACAGGGGACACTGAAGCTTTCTTT
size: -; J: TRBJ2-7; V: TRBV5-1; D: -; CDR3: CASSPPMVGGPYEQYF; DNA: TGCGCCAGCAGCCCCCCCATGGTGGGAGGACCCTACGAGCAGTACTTC
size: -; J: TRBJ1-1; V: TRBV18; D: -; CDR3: CASSPVGAMNTEAFF; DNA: TGTGCCAGCTCACCAGTGGGGGCGATGAACACTGAAGCTTTCTTT
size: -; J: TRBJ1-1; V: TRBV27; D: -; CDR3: CASSWRLNTEAFF; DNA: TGTGCCAGCAGTTGGAGGTTGAACACTGAAGCTTTCTTT
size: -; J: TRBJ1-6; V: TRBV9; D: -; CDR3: CASSVEGGSYNSPLHF; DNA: TGTGCCAGCAGCGTAGAGGGAGGCTCCTATAATTCCCCCCTCCACTTT
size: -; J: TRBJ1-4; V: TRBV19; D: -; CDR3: CASSINRATKLFF; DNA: TGTGCCAGTAGTATAAACAGGGCGACAAAACTGTTTTTT
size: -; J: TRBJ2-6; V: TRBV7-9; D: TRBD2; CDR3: CASSPVAGLGANVLTF; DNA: TGTGCCAGCAGCCCTGTAGCGGGGCTAGGGGCCAACGTCCTGACTTTC
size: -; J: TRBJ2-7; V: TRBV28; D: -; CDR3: CASTRGGYEQYF; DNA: TGTGCCAGCACCCGGGGTGGTTACGAGCAGTACTTC
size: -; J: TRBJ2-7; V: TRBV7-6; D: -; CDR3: CASSAGSSYEQYF; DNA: TGTGCCAGCAGCGCAGGGTCCTCCTACGAGCAGTACTTC
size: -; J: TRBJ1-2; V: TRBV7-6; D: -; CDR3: CASSFRQAALYGYTF; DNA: TGTGCCAGCAGCTTCCGACAGGCGGCTCTTTATGGCTACACCTTC
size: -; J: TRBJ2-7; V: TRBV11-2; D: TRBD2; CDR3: CASSPRLGLAGDEQYF; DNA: TGTGCCAGCAGCCCCCGCCTGGGACTAGCGGGAGACGAGCAGTACTTC
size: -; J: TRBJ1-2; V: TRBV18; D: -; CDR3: CASSPPLRVDGYTF; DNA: TGTGCCAGCTCACCACCTCTACGGGTGGATGGCTACACCTTC
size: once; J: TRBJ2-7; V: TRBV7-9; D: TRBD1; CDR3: CASMRGQGAYEQYF; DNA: TGTGCCAGCATGCGAGGACAGGGGGCTTACGAGCAGTACTTC
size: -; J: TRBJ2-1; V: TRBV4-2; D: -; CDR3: CASSQDPPGVIIYEQFF; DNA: TGTGCCAGCAGCCAAGACCCACCAGGGGTTATTATCTATGAGCAGTTCTTC
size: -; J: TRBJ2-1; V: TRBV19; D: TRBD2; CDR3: CASSRGLAGGREQFF; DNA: TGTGCCAGTAGTAGGGGACTAGCGGGAGGGAGGGAGCAGTTCTTC
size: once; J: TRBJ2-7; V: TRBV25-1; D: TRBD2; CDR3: CASSANRMTGEGLEQYF; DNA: TGTGCCAGCAGTGCTAATCGAATGACTGGGGAGGGTCTCGAGCAGTACTTC
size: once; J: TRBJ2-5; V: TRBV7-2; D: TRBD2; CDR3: CASSLGLAGGLETQYF; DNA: TGTGCCAGCAGCCTGGGACTAGCGGGAGGCTTGGAGACCCAGTACTTC
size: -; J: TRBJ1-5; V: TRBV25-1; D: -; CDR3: CASSDEEVNQPQHF; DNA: TGTGCCAGCAGTGATGAGGAGGTTAATCAGCCCCAGCATTTT
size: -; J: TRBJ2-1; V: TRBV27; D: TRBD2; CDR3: CASRLGLAGDIEQFF; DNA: TGTGCCAGCAGACTAGGATTAGCGGGAGATATTGAGCAGTTCTTC
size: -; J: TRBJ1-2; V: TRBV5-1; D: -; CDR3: CASSAPGPDYGYTF; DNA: TGCGCCAGCAGCGCACCGGGTCCCGACTATGGCTACACCTTC
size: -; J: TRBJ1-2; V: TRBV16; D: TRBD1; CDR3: CASSQSLGQEGAYGYTF; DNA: TGTGCCAGCAGCCAATCTCTAGGACAGGAGGGGGCTTATGGCTACACCTTC
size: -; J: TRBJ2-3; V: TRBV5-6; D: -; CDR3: CASSLGSSGTDTQYF; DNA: TGTGCCAGCAGCTTGGGTTCTAGCGGCACAGATACGCAGTATTTT
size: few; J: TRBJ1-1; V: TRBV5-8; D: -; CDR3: CASSLEWGRSTEAFF; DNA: TGTGCCAGCAGCTTGGAGTGGGGCCGCAGCACTGAAGCTTTCTTT
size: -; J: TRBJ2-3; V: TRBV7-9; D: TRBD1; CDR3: CASSSRTGRYSGTDTQYF; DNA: TGTGCCAGCAGCTCCAGGACAGGGAGGTATTCTGGCACAGATACGCAGTATTTT
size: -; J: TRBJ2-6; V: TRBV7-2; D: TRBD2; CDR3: CASSPAGGGRSGANVLTF; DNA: TGTGCCAGCAGCCCAGCCGGGGGGGGCCGCTCTGGGGCCAACGTCCTGACTTTC
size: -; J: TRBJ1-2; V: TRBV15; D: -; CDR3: CATSRDSGYGYTF; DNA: TGTGCCACCAGCAGGGACAGTGGCTATGGCTACACCTTC
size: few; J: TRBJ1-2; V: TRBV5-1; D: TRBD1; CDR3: CASSSGQDFYTF; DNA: TGCGCCAGCAGCTCCGGACAGGATTTCTACACCTTC
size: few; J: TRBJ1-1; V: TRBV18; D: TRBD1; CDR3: CASSSLGGSNTEAFF; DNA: TGTGCCAGCTCATCTCTAGGGGGCAGTAACACTGAAGCTTTCTTT
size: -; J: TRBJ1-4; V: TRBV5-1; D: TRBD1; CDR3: CASSLDQGAGEKLFF; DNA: TGCGCCAGCAGCTTGGACCAGGGGGCAGGTGAAAAACTGTTTTTT
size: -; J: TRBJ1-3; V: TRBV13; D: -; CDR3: CASSPATGTGNTIYF; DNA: TGTGCCAGCAGCCCGGCCACAGGTACTGGAAACACCATATATTTT
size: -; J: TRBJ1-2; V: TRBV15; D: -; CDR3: CATTNSQLHYGYTF; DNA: TGTGCCACCACCAACTCACAGCTACACTATGGCTACACCTTC
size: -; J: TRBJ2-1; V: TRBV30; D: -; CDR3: CAWITGTFVNNEQFF; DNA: TGTGCCTGGATTACCGGGACTTTCGTTAACAATGAGCAGTTCTTC
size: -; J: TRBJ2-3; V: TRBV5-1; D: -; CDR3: CASSLEGGPTDTQYF; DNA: TGCGCCAGCAGCTTGGAGGGGGGGCCTACAGATACGCAGTATTTT
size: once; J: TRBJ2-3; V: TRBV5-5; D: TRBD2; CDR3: CASSPGLAGGRFDTQYF; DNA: TGTGCCAGCAGCCCCGGACTAGCGGGGGGGAGGTTTGATACGCAGTATTTT
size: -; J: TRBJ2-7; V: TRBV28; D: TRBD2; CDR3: CASTTKRELGGQYF; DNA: TGTGCCAGCACCACCAAGCGGGAGTTGGGTGGGCAGTACTTC
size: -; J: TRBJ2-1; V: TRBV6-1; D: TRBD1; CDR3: CASSEQDRASYNEQFF; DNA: TGTGCCAGCAGTGAACAAGACAGGGCATCCTACAATGAGCAGTTCTTC
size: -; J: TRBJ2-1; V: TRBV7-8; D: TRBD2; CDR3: CASSLGLAGGPPYNEQFF; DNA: TGTGCCAGCAGCCTGGGGCTAGCGGGAGGGCCCCCCTACAATGAGCAGTTCTTC
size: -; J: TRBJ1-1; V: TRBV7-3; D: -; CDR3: CASSLEQGVGNTEAFF; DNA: TGTGCCAGCAGCTTAGAACAGGGAGTGGGAAACACTGAAGCTTTCTTT
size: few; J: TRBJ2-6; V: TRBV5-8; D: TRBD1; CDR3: CASSLVPGQFLTSGANVLTF; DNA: TGTGCCAGCAGCTTGGTCCCGGGACAGTTTCTAACCTCTGGGGCCAACGTCCTGACTTTC
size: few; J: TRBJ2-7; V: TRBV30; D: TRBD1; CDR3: CAWSALDRTYEQYF; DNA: TGTGCCTGGAGTGCCCTGGACAGGACCTACGAGCAGTACTTC
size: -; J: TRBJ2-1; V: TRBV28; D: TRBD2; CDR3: CASRELAGDEQFF; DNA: TGTGCCAGCAGGGAGCTAGCGGGGGATGAGCAGTTCTTC
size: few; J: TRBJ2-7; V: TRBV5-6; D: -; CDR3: CASSLGSGYEQYF; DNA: TGTGCCAGCAGCTTGGGTAGCGGCTACGAGCAGTACTTC
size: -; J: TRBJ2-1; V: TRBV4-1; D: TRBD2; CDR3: CASSQDALAGVRNEQFF; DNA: TGCGCCAGCAGCCAAGACGCCCTAGCGGGAGTGAGGAATGAGCAGTTCTTC
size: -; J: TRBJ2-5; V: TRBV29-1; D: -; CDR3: CSVASGGQETQYF; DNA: TGCAGCGTTGCTTCCGGGGGACAAGAGACCCAGTACTTC
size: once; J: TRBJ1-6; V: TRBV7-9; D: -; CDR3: CASSSELSPLHF; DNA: TGTGCCAGCAGCTCCGAGTTGTCACCCCTCCACTTT
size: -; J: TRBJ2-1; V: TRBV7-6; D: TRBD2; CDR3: CASSLPSGGGTNEQFF; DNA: TGTGCCAGCAGCTTACCCAGCGGGGGGGGGACCAATGAGCAGTTCTTC
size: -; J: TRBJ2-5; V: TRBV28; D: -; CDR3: CASSTTGQQETQYF; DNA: TGTGCCAGCAGTACGACTGGACAGCAAGAGACCCAGTACTTC
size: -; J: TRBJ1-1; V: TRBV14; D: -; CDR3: CASSQLTGWTSVTEAFF; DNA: TGTGCCAGCAGCCAGCTCACAGGGTGGACCTCTGTCACTGAAGCTTTCTTT